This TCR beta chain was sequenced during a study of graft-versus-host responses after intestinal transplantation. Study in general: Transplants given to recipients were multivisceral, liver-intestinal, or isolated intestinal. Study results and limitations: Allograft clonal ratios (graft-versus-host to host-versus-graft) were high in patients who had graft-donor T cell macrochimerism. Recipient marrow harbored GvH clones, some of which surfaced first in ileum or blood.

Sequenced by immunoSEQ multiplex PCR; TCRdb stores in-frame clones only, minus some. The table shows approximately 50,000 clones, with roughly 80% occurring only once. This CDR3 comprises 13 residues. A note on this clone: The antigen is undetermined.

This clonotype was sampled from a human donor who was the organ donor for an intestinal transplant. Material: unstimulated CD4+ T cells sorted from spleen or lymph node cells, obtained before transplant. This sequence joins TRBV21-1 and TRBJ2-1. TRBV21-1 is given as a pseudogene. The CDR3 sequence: CASTVDQYNEQFF. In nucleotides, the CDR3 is TGTGCCAGCACCGTTGACCAGTACAATGAGCAGTTCTTC.